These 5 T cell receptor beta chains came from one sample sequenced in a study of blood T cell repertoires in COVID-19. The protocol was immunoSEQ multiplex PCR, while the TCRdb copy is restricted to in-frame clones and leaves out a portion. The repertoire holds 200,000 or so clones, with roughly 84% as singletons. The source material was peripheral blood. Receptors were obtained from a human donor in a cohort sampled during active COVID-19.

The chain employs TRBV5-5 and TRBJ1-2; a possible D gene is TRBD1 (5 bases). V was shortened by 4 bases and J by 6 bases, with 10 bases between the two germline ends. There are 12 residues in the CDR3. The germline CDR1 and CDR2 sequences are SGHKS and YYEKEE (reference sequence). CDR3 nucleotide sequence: TGTGCCAGCAGCGCGGGGCTACATGGCTACACCTTC. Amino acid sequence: CASSAGLHGYTF.

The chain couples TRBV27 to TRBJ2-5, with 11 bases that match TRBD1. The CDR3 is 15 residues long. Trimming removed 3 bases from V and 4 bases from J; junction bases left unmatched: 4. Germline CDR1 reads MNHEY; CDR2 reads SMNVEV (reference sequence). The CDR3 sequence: CASSFGTGGRETQYF. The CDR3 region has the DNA TGTGCCAGCAGTTTCGGGACAGGGGGGAGAGAGACCCAGTACTTC.

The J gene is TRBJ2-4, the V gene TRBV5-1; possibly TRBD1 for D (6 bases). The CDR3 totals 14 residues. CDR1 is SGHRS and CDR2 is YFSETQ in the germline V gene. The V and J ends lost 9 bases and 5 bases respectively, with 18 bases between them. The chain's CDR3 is CATSTGTNQNIQYF. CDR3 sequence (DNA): TGCGCCACCTCGACCGGGACAAACCAAAACATTCAGTACTTC.

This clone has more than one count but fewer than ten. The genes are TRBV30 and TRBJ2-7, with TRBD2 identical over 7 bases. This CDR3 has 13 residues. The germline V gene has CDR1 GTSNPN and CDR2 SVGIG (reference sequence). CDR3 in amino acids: CAGSAGPNYEQYF. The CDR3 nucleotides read TGTGCGGGGTCAGCGGGACCGAACTACGAGCAGTACTTC. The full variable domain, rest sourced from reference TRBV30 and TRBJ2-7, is SQTIHQWPATLVQPVGSPLSLECTVEGTSNPNLYWYRQAAGRGLQLLFYSVGIGQISSEVPQNLSASRPQDRQFILSSKKLLLSDSGFYLCAGSAGPNYEQYFGPGTRLTVT.

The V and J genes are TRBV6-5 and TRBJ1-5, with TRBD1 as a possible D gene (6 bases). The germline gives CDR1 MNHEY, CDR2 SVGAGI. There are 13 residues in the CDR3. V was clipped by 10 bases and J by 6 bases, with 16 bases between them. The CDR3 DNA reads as TGTGCCACCAATAACAGGGTTAGTCAGCCCCAGCATTTT. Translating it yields CATNNRVSQPQHF.